A selection of T cell receptor beta chains follows, all from one sample in a study of blood T cell repertoires in COVID-19. Some clones are missing from TCRdb's copy, which holds only in-frame ones; the method was immunoSEQ multiplex PCR. The sample includes 150,000 to 200,000 clones, around 80% of them seen just once. The specimen sequenced was PBMCs or T cells enriched from blood (not recorded which). All receptors come from a man aged 50-59 years who had recovered from COVID-19. Both conserved end residues are part of each CDR3. A D gene is named only where the DNA matches it firmly. Size tells how often a clone was seen (once, few, many) or the class of an expanded clone, and some rows leave it out.

>TRBJ2-3|TRBD2|TRBV6-1|-
TGTGCCAGCAGTGAAGTGGGACTAGCGGCCGATACGCAGTATTTT
CASSEVGLAADTQYF
>TRBJ1-3|-|TRBV19|-
TGTGCCAGTAGTATGGCCGAAACGTCTGGAAACACCATATATTTT
CASSMAETSGNTIYF
>TRBJ1-4|-|TRBV28|-
TGTGCCAGCACTTCCCGACAGGACCCGAATGAAAAACTGTTTTTT
CASTSRQDPNEKLFF
>TRBJ2-2|-|TRBV5-1|-
TGCGCCAGCAGCTTGGTGGGCAAGGACACCGGGGAGCTGTTTTTT
CASSLVGKDTGELFF
>TRBJ2-1|-|TRBV7-2|-
TGTGCCAGCAGCTCCTCTCCGGTCTACAATGAGCAGTTCTTC
CASSSSPVYNEQFF
>TRBJ1-2|TRBD1|TRBV5-4|few
TGTGCCAGCAGCATTCCCGGGACAGGGGGTGGCTACACCTTC
CASSIPGTGGGYTF
>TRBJ2-5|-|TRBV7-2|-
TGTGCCAGCAGCTCTCCCGTAGCGCGGGAGACCCAGTACTTC
CASSSPVARETQYF
>TRBJ1-2|TRBD1|TRBV28|-
TGTGCCAGCAGAAGGACAGGGAACTATGGCTACACCTTC
CASRRTGNYGYTF
>TRBJ2-3|-|TRBV5-1|-
TGCGCCAGCAGCTTGGCGGGAACCCTCACAGATACGCAGTATTTT
CASSLAGTLTDTQYF
>TRBJ1-2|-|TRBV29-1|-
TGCAGCGTTGGTCAGCCGGCTAGCTATGGCTACACCTTC
CSVGQPASYGYTF
>TRBJ1-6|-|TRBV5-1|-
TGCGCCAGCAGACAGACAGCTAGCTCCTATAATTCACCCCTCCACTTT
CASRQTASSYNSPLHF
>TRBJ2-7|-|TRBV7-9|few
TGTGCCAGCAGCTTAGGGACTACCTACGAGCAGTACTTC
CASSLGTTYEQYF
>TRBJ1-2|-|TRBV6-5|-
TGTGCCAGCAACCCCCAGCGGGTGGGGCATGGCTACACCTTC
CASNPQRVGHGYTF
>TRBJ1-4|-|TRBV6-5|-
TGTGCCAGCACAACCGGGAAGGGTCGTGAAAAACTGTTTTTT
CASTTGKGREKLFF
>TRBJ2-6|-|TRBV24-1|-
TGTGCCACCAGTGCCATAGGGCGGGGAATTTCGGGCTCTGGGGCCAACGTCCTGACTTTC
CATSAIGRGISGSGANVLTF
>TRBJ2-1|TRBD1|TRBV28|-
TGTGCCAGCAATTCCAAGGGGGCTAGTCAGAATGAGCAGTTCTTC
CASNSKGASQNEQFF
>TRBJ2-1|TRBD2|TRBV2|-
TGTGCCAGCACCCCACATGGGACTAGCGGGAGTAATGAGCAGTTCTTC
CASTPHGTSGSNEQFF
>TRBJ1-5|-|TRBV28|-
TGTGCCAGCAGTTCCGGACAACGCAATCAGCCCCAGCATTTT
CASSSGQRNQPQHF
>TRBJ2-5|-|TRBV11-3|-
TGTGCCAGCAGCTTAGGCCCGGGAGAGACCCAGTACTTC
CASSLGPGETQYF
>TRBJ1-5|-|TRBV19|-
TGTGCCAGTAGGAGGGAGACTGGCAATCAGCCCCAGCATTTT
CASRRETGNQPQHF
>TRBJ2-3|TRBD1|TRBV5-6|-
TGTGCCAGCAGTAGGGGACAGTTCACAGATACGCAGTATTTT
CASSRGQFTDTQYF
>TRBJ1-5|-|TRBV19|few
TGTGCCAGTAGTATGAGGCGGGGGGTAATAGGTCAGCCCCAGCATTTT
CASSMRRGVIGQPQHF
>TRBJ2-7|TRBD2|TRBV19|-
TGTGCCTCCTCAGGACTAGCGGGGTCGGGGCAGTACTTC
CASSGLAGSGQYF
>TRBJ2-1|TRBD1|TRBV28|-
TGTGCCAGCAGCCCGGGACAGGGTGGGAGTGAGCAGTTCTTC
CASSPGQGGSEQFF
>TRBJ2-3|-|TRBV5-8|once
TGTGCCAGCAGCTTGGAACTGCAGGGGGGAGTCACAGATACGCAGTATTTT
CASSLELQGGVTDTQYF
>TRBJ2-5|TRBD2|TRBV4-1|-
TGCGCCAGCAGCCAAGATGGTCCGGGACTACTACAAGAGACCCAGTACTTC
CASSQDGPGLLQETQYF
>TRBJ2-3|TRBD1|TRBV4-1|-
TGCGCCAGCAGCCAAGTCCCGGGACAGGGCACAGATACGCAGTATTTT
CASSQVPGQGTDTQYF
>TRBJ2-3|TRBD2|TRBV7-3|hyperexpanded
TGTGCCAGCAGCCGTCTAGCGGGAGGGCAGGATACGCAGTATTTT
CASSRLAGGQDTQYF
>TRBJ1-4|TRBD1|TRBV28|few
TGTGCCAGCAGTTTAGCCGGGACAGGGGTCGTACCTAATGAAAAACTGTTTTTT
CASSLAGTGVVPNEKLFF
>TRBJ1-2|-|TRBV30|-
TGTGCCTGGAGCCTACAGGGTAACTATGGCTACACCTTC
CAWSLQGNYGYTF
>TRBJ1-2|-|TRBV2|-
TGTGCCAGCAGTCCTCAGGGGAACCCTTATGGCTACACCTTC
CASSPQGNPYGYTF
>TRBJ2-7|-|TRBV19|-
TGTGCCAGTAGTATAAAATTTCAGGTGCCCTACGAGCAGTACTTC
CASSIKFQVPYEQYF
>TRBJ2-1|TRBD2|TRBV10-3|-
TGTGCCATAACGGGACTAGCGGGAGGAACATATGAGCAGTTCTTC
CAITGLAGGTYEQFF
>TRBJ2-2|-|TRBV7-3|-
TGTGCCAGCAGCCGGGACACAAACACCGGGGAGCTGTTTTTT
CASSRDTNTGELFF
>TRBJ1-4|-|TRBV4-1|-
TGCGCCAGCAGCCAAGATCCCGGGGGAACTAATGAAAAACTGTTTTTT
CASSQDPGGTNEKLFF
>TRBJ1-1|-|TRBV19|many
TGTGCCAGTAGTATAGGACAGATGAACACTGAAGCTTTCTTT
CASSIGQMNTEAFF
>TRBJ2-2|TRBD1|TRBV19|-
TGTGCCAGTAGTACAACAGGGGGCGCGAATTTGAACACCGGGGAGCTGTTTTTT
CASSTTGGANLNTGELFF
>TRBJ2-3|TRBD2|TRBV5-1|-
TGCGCCAGCAGCTTGCGGTCGGCGGGGGGCACAGATACGCAGTATTTT
CASSLRSAGGTDTQYF
>TRBJ1-6|-|TRBV7-8|once
TGTGCCAGCAGCTTACGATGGGGTCCTCGGGGTAATTCACCCCTCCACTTT
CASSLRWGPRGNSPLHF
>TRBJ2-2|TRBD2|TRBV12-5|-
TGTGCTAGTGGGCTAGCGGGAGGGCCCACCGGGGAGCTGTTTTTT
CASGLAGGPTGELFF
>TRBJ1-1|TRBD1|TRBV10-1|-
TGCGCCAGCAGTGAGATTCAGGGGGGCACTGAAGCTTTCTTT
CASSEIQGGTEAFF